The T cell receptor (beta chain) under discussion was sequenced for a study of patients and donors after allogeneic stem cell transplantation. TCRdb analysed the RT-PCR reads with MiXCR anew, one entry per CDR3 protein. Of about 230,000 distinct CDR3 sequences listed, roughly 15% were seen once; the top ten hold around a tenth. This clonotype was counted at least ten times. The CDR3 is made up of 16 amino acids. V lost 2 bases and J 4 bases, leaving 14 bases between the germline ends. The chain couples TRBV12-3 or TRBV12-4 to TRBJ2-2, with D tentatively TRBD1 (5 bases). The sequenced material came from blood, either unsorted or a sorted T cell fraction (not recorded which). This receptor was taken from a human donor who was either an allogeneic HSCT recipient or a stem cell or donor lymphocyte infusion donor (not recorded which). It is not recorded whose cells these are; they may come from a transplant donor. DNA of the CDR3: TGTGCCAGCAGTTTAAAGGGCAGGGTCCCCACCGGGGAGCTGTTTTTT. Translation: CASSLKGRVPTGELFF.